This TCR beta chain derives from a study of cytomegalovirus exposure and HLA in healthy donors. Study-level information: It was reported in a later analysis that the 90 to 150 validation repertoires used the same platform as the approximately 670 first-cohort repertoires. Study results and limitations: Rare TCR sequences dominated, though some public TCRs recurred in many donors.

The donors were part of the validation cohort of more than 90 subjects. That cohort was separate from the first cohort, which comprised several hundred subjects. About this clone itself: Its specificity is unknown.

The V gene end was trimmed by 9 bases and the J gene end by 3 bases; junction bases not matched to a gene: 2. From germline, CDR1 is LNHDA and CDR2 SQIVND (reference sequence). This CDR3 has 13 amino acids. Some clones are missing from TCRdb's copy, which holds only in-frame ones; the method was immunoSEQ multiplex PCR. Altogether 140,000 to 150,000 clones are present, roughly nine tenths being singletons, with the ten largest covering approximately 0.7%. This sequence was found in a man younger than 35 in good health and CMV-seronegative. Sequences were obtained from PBMCs. The chain uses TRBV19 and TRBJ2-4; TRBD1 aligns across 10 bases. In nucleotides, the CDR3 is TGTGCCAGCGGACAGGGGGGCAAAAACATTCAGTACTTC. It yields the protein CASGQGGKNIQYF.